This passage covers 32 T cell receptor beta chains from one sample sequenced in a study of regulatory T cells in long-lasting Graves disease. Relying on iRepertoire HTBI primers and Arm-PCR of CDR3 regions, the team built TCR beta libraries. TCRdb re-derived calls from the multiplex PCR reads in MiXCR, one entry per CDR3 protein. The table shows roughly 610,000 distinct CDR3 sequences, with roughly 16% occurring only once. Documented time point: newly diagnosed GD, antithyroid drugs for less than 3 months. RNA isolated from PBMCs was used to make the TCR library. These data also featured in a second study, about T cells in Graves' hyperthyroidism and ophthalmopathy.

Specimen: peripheral blood mononuclear cells (PBMCs), collected at new diagnosis, from a patient treated with antithyroid drugs. The receptors stem from a woman aged 30 to 39 with Graves disease.

This clonotype has just a few counts. The V gene is TRBV30, the J gene TRBJ2-7, with 9 bases aligning to TRBD2. V lost 3 bases to trimming and J lost 1 base; unmatched junction nucleotides: 1. The CDR3 spans 13 residues. The germline V gene encodes CDR1 GTSNPN and CDR2 SVGIG (reference sequence). CDR3: CAWRTSGSYEQYF. The CDR3 bases are TGTGCCTGGAGAACTAGCGGGTCCTACGAGCAGTACTTC.

The chain joins TRBV19 to TRBJ1-1; D perhaps matches TRBD1 (5 bases). From germline, CDR1 is LNHDA and CDR2 SQIVND (reference sequence). The CDR3 consists of 13 residues. Trimming cost V 3 bases and J 10 bases, with 15 bases left between them. As DNA, the CDR3 is TGTGCCAGTAGTATGCGGGGCGGCCGACCAGCTTTCTTT. As protein: CASSMRGGRPAFF.

The chain carries TRBV27 and TRBJ2-3; 8 nucleotides line up with TRBD2. This CDR3 spans 14 amino acids. Germline assignment: CDR1 MNHEY and CDR2 SMNVEV (reference sequence). The CDR3: CPAPREGSTDTQYF. The CDR3 DNA reads as TGTCCCGCGCCACGGGAGGGAAGCACAGATACGCAGTATTTT.

This clonotype was picked up a small number of times. V usage is TRBV6-1 and J usage is TRBJ2-2; no definite D call. Germline V gives CDR1 MNHNS, CDR2 SASEGT. The CDR3 spans 15 residues. Trimming pared 4 bases from V and 1 base from J, leaving 10 bases between. This CDR3 is CASSGFSGNTGELFF. Here the CDR3 DNA reads TGTGCCAGCAGTGGATTTTCAGGGAACACCGGGGAGCTGTTTTTT.

This clonotype was counted at least ten times. The rearrangement links TRBV6-4 to TRBJ2-2, with D tentatively TRBD1 (6 bases). The CDR3 covers 13 residues. Germline V gives CDR1 MRHNA, CDR2 SNTAGT. Between the trimmed V and J ends, which lost 5 bases and 3 bases, there was a span of 7 bases. CDR3 nucleotides: TGTGCCAGCAGTCCAGGGGACACCGGGGAGCTGTTTTTT. Protein: CASSPGDTGELFF.

This clonotype has ten or more counts. A much larger clone lies one base from this, so it may be a read error. The chain uses TRBV10-3 and TRBJ1-1, with TRBD1 as a possible D gene (5 bases). The germline V and J ends were trimmed by 4 bases and 0 bases, with 6 bases remaining between them. Per germline, CDR1 ENHRY and CDR2 SYGVKD. The CDR3 has 13 residues. The CDR3 reads CAISGQMNTEAFF. CDR3 nucleotide sequence: TGTGCCATCAGTGGACAGATGAACACTGAAGCTTTCTTT.

V usage is TRBV6-1 and J usage is TRBJ2-7; TRBD1 is a possible D gene (6 bases). Looked up from germline, CDR1 is MNHNS and CDR2 is SASEGT. Trimming took off 8 bases at V and 1 base at J, with 18 bases between the two ends. CDR3 length: 15 amino acids. The CDR3 sequence: CASSPAPGQSYEQYF. In nucleotides, the CDR3 is TGTGCCAGCTCACCAGCCCCAGGACAGTCCTACGAGCAGTACTTC.

This clonotype was seen many times. The gene calls are TRBV7-2 and TRBJ2-7, with 7 bases aligning to TRBD1. V shed 5 bases and J 6 bases; nucleotides not matched to a gene: 4. The CDR3 covers 12 residues. Per germline, CDR1 SGHTA and CDR2 FQGNSA. The CDR3 here is CASSLQGFEQYF. The CDR3 DNA is TGTGCCAGCAGCCTACAGGGGTTCGAGCAGTACTTC.

This clonotype appeared many times. Sequence at one end of the junction differs from germline and may be a read error. The J gene is TRBJ1-2, the V gene TRBV12-3 or TRBV12-4, with D possibly being TRBD1 (6 bases). The CDR3 totals 12 residues. This CDR3 is CASSWHGGWAVF. As DNA, the CDR3 is TGTGCCAGCAGTTGGCATGGGGGCTGGGCCGTCTTC.

This clonotype appeared a few times. This chain uses TRBV10-3 with TRBJ2-3, with D perhaps TRBD2 (10 bases). Germline CDR1 reads ENHRY; CDR2 reads SYGVKD. Trimming pared 4 bases from V and 6 bases from J, leaving 29 bases between. This CDR3 spans 19 amino acids. CDR3 protein: CAISARDRALAGAKDTQYF. CDR3 sequence (DNA): TGTGCCATCAGTGCGCGGGACAGGGCTCTAGCGGGAGCGAAGGATACGCAGTATTTT.

This clonotype was counted between two and nine times. The chain is built from TRBV6-1 and TRBJ1-4; D might be TRBD1 (5 bases). Trimming stripped 5 bases from V and 9 bases from J, with 10 bases between. CDR1 MNHNS and CDR2 SASEGT come from the germline V gene. The CDR3 contains 12 residues. The CDR3 reads CASSSNRQKLFF. In DNA, the CDR3 is TGTGCCAGCAGTAGCAACAGGCAAAAACTGTTTTTT.

This clonotype was detected many times. The DNA is omitted, as the CDR3 cannot be located on it reliably, and the CDR3 follows TCRdb's listing. The gene calls are TRBV20-1 and TRBJ1-5; the D segment call TRBD1 is taken from the table without a DNA check. Germline loops: CDR1 DFQATT, CDR2 SNEGSKA (reference sequence). The CDR3 has 17 residues if both end residues are counted. CDR3 residues: CSGLKFVGPGSNQPQHF.

The chain has TRBV28 and TRBJ2-3; 9 bases line up with TRBD2. V dropped 8 bases and J dropped 2; count of bases not matched to a gene: 8. This CDR3 spans 15 amino acids. CDR1 is MDHEN and CDR2 is SYDVKM in the germline V gene. The DNA of the CDR3 is TGTGCCAGCGGATTAGCGGGAGTCGTCACAGATACGCAGTATTTT. Translating gives CASGLAGVVTDTQYF.

This clonotype has a handful of counts. The chain combines TRBV6-9 with TRBJ2-1; 8 bases align to TRBD2. V shed 3 bases, J shed 7 bases, and the junction held 14 bases outside the gene matches. The CDR3 has 17 residues. CDR1 is MNHGY and CDR2 is SVAAGI in the germline V gene. The CDR3 coding sequence is TGTGCCAGCAGTTACGACCCGACGGGGGGGCGGAGTAATGAGCAGTTCTTC. This codes for CASSYDPTGGRSNEQFF.

This clonotype was observed at least ten times. The chain uses TRBV7-2 and TRBJ2-1; D is possibly TRBD1 or TRBD2 (6 bases each). Looked up from germline, CDR1 is SGHTA and CDR2 is FQGNSA. The V end was cut by 5 bases, the J end by 6 bases, with 17 bases between. The CDR3 extends over 15 amino acids. The CDR3 region has the DNA TGTGCCAGCAGCCCAGAGGGGGGACGATTCAATGAGCAGTTCTTC. Protein: CASSPEGGRFNEQFF.

This clonotype showed up just a few times. With a far larger clone one base away, a read error is the likely cause. The chain employs TRBV7-2 and TRBJ2-3; D unclear. The germline V gene encodes CDR1 SGHTA and CDR2 FQGNSA. The CDR3 spans 12 residues. CDR3 amino acids: CGSSLDADTQYF. CDR3 nucleotides: TGTGGCAGCAGCTTGGACGCGGATACGCAGTATTTT.

There are many counts of this clonotype. The chain recombines TRBV7-9 with TRBJ2-7; 8 nucleotides match TRBD2. The trim removed 5 bases at V and 6 bases at J, leaving 9 bases unmatched. Germline V gene sequence: CDR1 SEHNR, CDR2 FQNEAQ (reference sequence). The CDR3 length is 14 residues. CDR3 bases: TGTGCCAGCAGCCGCATTGGGACTAGGGGCGAGCAGTACTTC. Protein: CASSRIGTRGEQYF.

J is TRBJ2-1 and V is TRBV6-2 or TRBV6-3; D perhaps matches TRBD1 (6 bases). V was trimmed by 0 bases and J by 10 bases, leaving 16 bases between them. Per germline, CDR1 MNHEY and CDR2 SVGEGT. The CDR3 runs to 15 residues. As DNA, the CDR3 is TGTGCCAGCAGTTACTCGATTCTTGGGGGCAGGGAGCAGTTCTTC. Encoded protein: CASSYSILGGREQFF.

This clonotype was seen more than once but under ten times. This rearrangement joins TRBV6-1 to TRBJ2-7; 9 bases agree with TRBD1. Germline trimming cut 6 bases from V and 3 bases from J; bases unmatched to any gene: 6. The CDR3 runs 14 residues. Germline values: CDR1 MNHNS, CDR2 SASEGT. This chain's CDR3 is CASRLQGADYEQYF. CDR3 nucleotides: TGTGCCAGCAGACTACAGGGGGCGGACTACGAGCAGTACTTC.

This chain links TRBV5-1 with TRBJ2-1, with D perhaps given as TRBD1 or TRBD2 (6 bases each). Deletions cut 4 bases from V and 0 bases from J, with 14 bases between. This CDR3 spans 16 amino acids. Germline CDR1 reads SGHRS; CDR2 reads YFSETQ. The CDR3 bases are TGCGCCAGCAGCCCTGGAGGGGGGATCTCCTACAATGAGCAGTTCTTC. Protein product: CASSPGGGISYNEQFF. Complete variable domain (other parts from reference TRBV5-1 and TRBJ2-1): KAGVTQTPRYLIKTRGQQVTLSCSPISGHRSVSWYQQTPGQGLQFLFEYFSETQRNKGNFPGRFSGRQFSNSRSEMNVSTLELGDSALYLCASSPGGGISYNEQFFGPGTRLTVL.

This clonotype has only a few counts. V and J are TRBV9 and TRBJ2-3, with TRBD2 matching over 13 bases. The CDR3 has 16 residues. The V and J ends lost 3 bases and 3 bases, in that order; junction bases with no gene match: 4. Germline CDR1 SGDLS, CDR2 YYNGEE. Written as DNA, the CDR3 is TGTGCCAGCAGCGGCGGACTAGCGGGAGTTACAGATACGCAGTATTTT. It translates to CASSGGLAGVTDTQYF.

This clonotype came up many times. The chain is built from TRBV20-1 and TRBJ1-6, with a weak D call TRBD1 (6 bases). CDR3 length: 14 amino acids. V was clipped by 4 bases and J by 8 bases, with 15 bases between them. Germline lookup yields CDR1 DFQATT and CDR2 SNEGSKA (reference sequence). The CDR3 spells CSATEGGLDSPLHF. In nucleotides, the CDR3 is TGCAGTGCTACCGAGGGGGGCTTGGATTCACCCCTCCACTTT.

This clonotype was seen repeatedly, ten times or more. The V and J genes are TRBV18 and TRBJ1-1; D uncertain. The CDR3 contains 15 residues. V was shortened by 2 bases and J by 0 bases, with 10 bases between the two germline ends. Per germline, CDR1 KGHSH and CDR2 LQKENI. The CDR3 loop is CASSPDTNMNTEAFF. The CDR3 bases are TGTGCCAGCTCACCAGACACAAATATGAACACTGAAGCTTTCTTT.

This clonotype turned up a few times. This chain joins TRBV10-3 and TRBJ2-7; D is perhaps TRBD2 (6 bases). V lost 3 bases to trimming and J lost 7 bases, with 10 bases between them. This CDR3 spans 12 amino acids. Germline V CDR1 and CDR2: ENHRY, SYGVKD. The CDR3 sequence: CAISDYGGEQYF. In DNA form, the CDR3 reads TGTGCCATCAGTGATTACGGAGGGGAGCAGTACTTC.

The J gene is TRBJ2-7, the V gene TRBV7-3; D is ambiguous. Germline CDR1 reads SGHTA; CDR2 reads FQGTGA. This CDR3 has 13 residues. The V end was cut by 5 bases, the J end by 8 bases, with 16 bases between. This CDR3 reads CASSENAYDKQYF. CDR3 coding DNA: TGTGCCAGCAGCGAGAACGCTTACGATAAGCAGTACTTC.

At least ten counts were recorded for this clonotype. The CDR3 region has the DNA TGTGCCAGTCAGAGCGGGAGCTGGAAAAGTATCGATACGCAGTATTTT. Its translation: CASQSGSWKSIDTQYF. The V call is TRBV28, the J call TRBJ2-3; 8 bases agree with TRBD2. J was trimmed by 6 bases and V by 9 bases; bases with no gene match: 17. The CDR3 is 16 amino acids. The germline CDR1 and CDR2 sequences are MDHEN and SYDVKM.

This clonotype was observed many times. The chain's CDR3 is CASKTDPIENTEAFF. DNA of the CDR3: TGTGCCAGCAAAACGGACCCGATCGAGAACACTGAAGCTTTCTTT. The chain couples TRBV6-2 or TRBV6-3 to TRBJ1-1; D remains ambiguous. Trimming shortened V by 7 bases and J by 1 base, and 16 bases separated the two germline ends. The CDR3 covers 15 residues. CDR1 and CDR2 from the germline V gene are MNHEY and SVGEGT.

To note about this clonotype: At one boundary the junction diverges from the germline segment, which might be a read error. This rearrangement joins TRBV20-1 to TRBJ2-7; unclear D gene. The germline gives CDR1 DFQATT, CDR2 SNEGSKA (reference sequence). The CDR3 covers 10 residues. CDR3 protein: CRAWDYEQYF. DNA of the CDR3: TGCCGTGCTTGGGACTACGAGCAGTACTTC.

This clonotype was seen many times. The chain carries TRBV12-3 or TRBV12-4 and TRBJ2-7; D possibly corresponds to TRBD2 (5 bases). V was clipped by 2 bases and J by 6 bases, with 17 bases between them. The CDR3 loop spans 15 amino acids. CDR3 protein: CASSLINGLAGEQYF. The CDR3 DNA follows: TGTGCCAGCAGTTTAATAAACGGCCTAGCCGGCGAGCAGTACTTC.

This clonotype was seen repeatedly, ten times or more. The chain carries TRBV12-3 or TRBV12-4 and TRBJ2-1; D gene unclear. V was pared by 7 bases and J by 7 bases, with 11 bases between. The CDR3 loop spans 12 amino acids. The chain's CDR3 is CASNEAVNEQFF. The CDR3 DNA is TGTGCCAGCAACGAAGCAGTGAATGAGCAGTTCTTC.

This clonotype has a handful of counts. This rearrangement joins TRBV6-1 to TRBJ1-3; possibly TRBD1 for D (5 bases). CDR3 length: 16 amino acids. Between the trimmed V and J ends, which lost 7 bases and 5 bases, there was a span of 21 bases. Germline V gene sequence: CDR1 MNHNS, CDR2 SASEGT. The CDR3 nucleotides read TGTGCCAGCATCGCACCGGGGGGAGCAGCGAGAAACACCATATATTTT. This translates into CASIAPGGAARNTIYF.

This clonotype was counted a few times. The genes are TRBV6-5 and TRBJ2-1; TRBD1 might be the D (8 bases). Between the trimmed V and J ends, which lost 4 bases and 7 bases, there was a span of 20 bases. This CDR3 spans 16 amino acids. CDR1 and CDR2 from the germline V gene are MNHEY and SVGAGI. The CDR3 here is CASSSPDRVGGNEQFF. CDR3 nucleotides: TGTGCCAGCAGTTCCCCGGACAGGGTCGGGGGGAATGAGCAGTTCTTC.